This record covers a single TCR beta chain. From germline, CDR1 is SGHRS and CDR2 YFSETQ. V was clipped by 1 base and J by 7 bases, with 27 bases between them. The CDR3 loop spans 18 amino acids. It was during active infection that Seattle patients were enrolled and then longitudinally followed. The source of the sample is a study of blood T cell repertoires in COVID-19. Study-wide background: The samples span acute and convalescent COVID-19 from the United States, Italy and Spain.

Original analysis: It was from reference gene primer amplification that nucleated cell counts were estimated. The assay was immunoSEQ multiplex PCR, and TCRdb's table has in-frame clones only and misses some. The V and J calls and clone size come from that table; D and trimming were worked out from the DNA. The sample yields a few hundred thousand clones, 85% to 90% seen once. This chain links TRBV5-1 with TRBJ2-7, with TRBD2 as a possible D gene (5 bases). Sequenced: peripheral blood. This TCR was recovered from a woman in her 30s with COVID-19, enrolled during active disease. Here the CDR3 DNA reads TGCGCCAGCAGCTTGTATCCCTTGGACTCCCTTGGCTCGGCGGAGCAGTACTTC. Translating it yields CASSLYPLDSLGSAEQYF. The variable domain in full, completed from reference TRBV5-1 and TRBJ2-7, reads KAGVTQTPRYLIKTRGQQVTLSCSPISGHRSVSWYQQTPGQGLQFLFEYFSETQRNKGNFPGRFSGRQFSNSRSEMNVSTLELGDSALYLCASSLYPLDSLGSAEQYFGPGTRLTVT.